The 13 T cell receptor beta chains reported below all come from one sample, sequenced in a study of vaccination and CD4 T cells after COVID-19. For these TCRs, the target antigens are not known. Cultured CD4+ T cell DNA underwent sequencing with the Oncomine TCR Beta short-read assay. Via MiXCR, TCRdb re-called the PCR reads, giving one row per CDR3 protein. Of some 12,000 distinct CDR3 sequences in the sample, under 70% are singletons; the top ten hold under 15%. Indicated treatment: roughly 10-day PBMC culture with coronavirus spike peptide pools or control peptides (ViraFEST assay). The sample consisted of CD4+ T cells from blood, cultured in vitro. The receptor source for this set is a human donor who had recovered from COVID-19.

This rearrangement joins TRBV28 to TRBJ2-2; D is uncertain. Per germline, CDR1 MDHEN and CDR2 SYDVKM. The CDR3 extends over 14 amino acids. The V end was cut by 3 bases, the J end by 5 bases, with 10 bases between. The CDR3 protein is CASSLSGRTGELFF. The CDR3 DNA follows: TGTGCCAGCAGTTTGTCCGGACGAACCGGGGAGCTGTTTTTT. Looking up the rest from reference TRBV28 and TRBJ2-2 gives the full variable domain: DVKVTQSSRYLVKRTGEKVFLECVQDMDHENMFWYRQDPGLGLRLIYFSYDVKMKEKGDIPEGYSVSREKKERFSLILESASTNQTSMYLCASSLSGRTGELFFGEGSRLTVL.

The rearrangement links TRBV6-4 to TRBJ2-3; unclear D gene. The CDR3 runs 13 residues. The V gene lost 3 bases and the J gene lost 6 bases, with 10 bases spanning the gap. Germline V lookup: CDR1 MRHNA, CDR2 SNTAGT. Here the CDR3 reads CASSEGSGDTQYF. For the CDR3, the DNA is TGTGCCAGCAGTGAAGGGTCTGGGGATACGCAGTATTTT.

In its sample, this clonotype was seen a few times. This chain connects TRBV24-1 to TRBJ2-1; 7 bases align to TRBD2. After removal of 2 bases from V and 4 bases from J, the junction contained 13 bases not matched to a gene. Germline V gene lookup returns CDR1 KGHDR and CDR2 SFDVKD. CDR3 length: 18 amino acids. This CDR3 is CATSDSSLGEGKYNEQFF. The CDR3 DNA follows: TGTGCCACCAGTGATTCCTCCCTGGGGGAGGGGAAATACAATGAGCAGTTCTTC.

The gene calls are TRBV6-1 and TRBJ1-5, with D perhaps matching TRBD1 (5 bases). Per germline, CDR1 MNHNS and CDR2 SASEGT. The CDR3 runs to 14 residues. V dropped 1 base and J dropped 6 bases, with 10 bases sitting between them. The CDR3 DNA is TGTGCCAGCAGTGAAGGGGGGGGAGGTCAGCCCCAGCATTTT. Its translation is CASSEGGGGQPQHF.

This chain links TRBV4-1 with TRBJ2-1; 15 bases match TRBD2. Germline V gene sequence: CDR1 MGHRA, CDR2 YSYEKL. Trimming took 4 bases from V and 7 from J; bases not matched to a gene: 8. The CDR3 runs to 17 residues. CDR3 in DNA: TGCGCCAGCAGCCGCCAGGGACTAGCGGGAGGAGGTAATGAGCAGTTCTTC. Its translation: CASSRQGLAGGGNEQFF.

The rearrangement links TRBV20-1 to TRBJ2-5; TRBD2 matches 7 bases. Germline trimming cut 0 bases from V and 4 bases from J; bases unmatched to any gene: 5. Germline assignment: CDR1 DFQATT and CDR2 SNEGSKA (reference sequence). CDR3 length: 14 amino acids. The CDR3 sequence: CSARDPSGRETQYF. The CDR3 DNA is TGCAGTGCTAGAGATCCTAGCGGACGAGAGACCCAGTACTTC.

The chain combines TRBV6-1 with TRBJ1-6; 7 bases agree with TRBD1. The CDR3 is made up of 13 amino acids. The V gene's germline CDR1 is MNHNS and CDR2 SASEGT. V was clipped by 8 bases and J by 7 bases; unmatched bases: 5. CDR3 in amino acids: CASWRGRNSPLHF. The CDR3 bases are TGTGCCAGCTGGAGGGGGCGAAATTCACCCCTCCACTTT.

J is TRBJ2-7 and V is TRBV7-9, with D unclear. CDR1 is SEHNR, CDR2 FQNEAQ, per germline (reference sequence). There are 13 residues in the CDR3. With 5 bases removed from V and 2 bases from J, the gap between germline ends came to 10 bases. DNA of the CDR3: TGTGCCAGCAGCACTGTCCGGACCTACGAGCAGTACTTC. Translating it yields CASSTVRTYEQYF. Full variable domain (rest looked up from reference TRBV7-9 and TRBJ2-7): DTGVSQNPRHKITKRGQNVTFRCDPISEHNRLYWYRQTLGQGPEFLTYFQNEAQLEKSRLLSDRFSAERPKGSFSTLEIQRTEQGDSAMYLCASSTVRTYEQYFGPGTRLTVT.

This chain joins TRBV7-3 and TRBJ2-5, with 12 bases lining up with TRBD1. The CDR3 extends over 17 amino acids. V was clipped by 4 bases and J by 5 bases; unmatched bases: 11. In germline, CDR1 is SGHTA, CDR2 FQGTGA. CDR3 residues: CASSSSPGTGGGETQYF. In DNA, the CDR3 is TGTGCCAGCAGCTCTTCCCCCGGGACAGGGGGCGGGGAGACCCAGTACTTC.

The chain recombines TRBV18 with TRBJ1-1; D is perhaps TRBD1 (6 bases). Looked up from germline, CDR1 is KGHSH and CDR2 is LQKENI. V was shortened by 1 base and J by 1 base, with 7 bases between the two germline ends. The CDR3 extends over 14 amino acids. The CDR3 reads CASSPRGANTEAFF. CDR3 coding DNA: TGTGCCAGCTCACCACGGGGGGCGAACACTGAAGCTTTCTTT.

V usage is TRBV5-4 and J usage is TRBJ2-5; D may be TRBD2 (6 bases). V gave up 4 bases and J gave up 4 bases, with 20 bases separating them. CDR1 SGHNT and CDR2 YYREEE come from the germline V gene (reference sequence). The CDR3 is 16 residues long. Here the CDR3 DNA reads TGTGCCAGCAGCGTTTCCACCCAGGGACTGGGAGAGACCCAGTACTTC. Encoded protein: CASSVSTQGLGETQYF.

The chain combines TRBV5-1 with TRBJ1-6, with TRBD1 identical over 10 bases. CDR1 and CDR2 (germline): SGHRS, YFSETQ. The CDR3 totals 16 residues. V shed 0 bases, J shed 6 bases, and the junction held 3 bases outside the gene matches. CDR3 sequence: CASSLAGTGVNSPLHF. In nucleotides, the CDR3 is TGCGCCAGCAGCTTGGCCGGGACAGGGGTTAATTCACCCCTCCACTTT.

V is TRBV19 and J is TRBJ2-1; D remains unclear. Trimming shortened V by 7 bases and J by 2 bases, and 15 bases separated the two germline ends. In germline, CDR1 is LNHDA, CDR2 SQIVND (reference sequence). The CDR3 is 15 residues long. The CDR3: CASKEWTSPYNEQFF. The CDR3, as DNA: TGTGCCAGTAAAGAGTGGACGTCGCCCTACAATGAGCAGTTCTTC.